A single sample gave rise to the 25 T cell receptor beta chains below, sequenced in a study of T cell responses to AZD1222 COVID-19 vaccine. TCRdb's table, derived via immunoSEQ multiplex PCR, lists solely in-frame clones and lacks some. This sample has around 190,000 clones, with 80% to 90% found just once. Sequenced material: peripheral blood, taken on day 0 of AZD1222 vaccination. The source of these receptors is an adult in good health.

This clone was observed once. This chain connects TRBV28 to TRBJ2-1, with 10 bases identical to TRBD2. The germline V gene has CDR1 MDHEN and CDR2 SYDVKM. CDR3 length: 18 residues. V shed 5 bases and J 1 base; nucleotides not matched to a gene: 11. CDR3 nucleotide sequence: TGTGCCAGCAGTCCGCCAGCGGGAGGGCCCTCTTCCTACAATGAGCAGTTCTTC. Translation: CASSPPAGGPSSYNEQFF.

The CDR3: CASRRANEKLFF. CDR3 nucleotides: TGTGCCAGCAGACGGGCTAATGAAAAACTGTTTTTT. V and J are TRBV7-9 and TRBJ1-4; D gene ambiguous. Deletions cut 6 bases from V and 3 bases from J, with 5 bases between. There are 12 residues in the CDR3. Germline values: CDR1 SEHNR, CDR2 FQNEAQ (reference sequence).

This clone was picked up one time. The rearrangement joins TRBV7-2 to TRBJ1-1, with D maybe TRBD1 (6 bases). The CDR3 contains 14 residues. Germline CDR1 is SGHTA and CDR2 is FQGNSA. V was cut by 1 base and J by 3 bases, with 9 bases left in between. CDR3 sequence: CASSLVGGDTEAFF. Here the CDR3 DNA reads TGTGCCAGCAGCTTAGTAGGGGGGGACACTGAAGCTTTCTTT.

The rearrangement uses TRBV6-5 and TRBJ2-6, with unresolved D. This CDR3 is 15 amino acids long. V was trimmed by 6 bases and J by 0 bases, leaving 9 bases between them. The V gene's germline CDR1 is MNHEY and CDR2 SVGAGI. CDR3 amino acids: CASRDRLSGANVLTF. CDR3 DNA: TGTGCCAGCAGAGACCGACTCTCTGGGGCCAACGTCCTGACTTTC.

The chain has TRBV19 and TRBJ2-2, with 9 positions matching TRBD1. Per germline, CDR1 LNHDA and CDR2 SQIVND (reference sequence). The CDR3 extends over 15 amino acids. V was pared by 5 bases and J by 7 bases, with 8 bases of the junction left unmatched. CDR3 nucleotides: TGTGCCAGTAGTCCCTACAGGGGGCCGAACGGGGAGCTGTTTTTT. This sequence encodes CASSPYRGPNGELFF.

J is TRBJ2-7 and V is TRBV29-1, with 7 bases matching TRBD1. This CDR3 spans 13 amino acids. With V trimmed by 4 bases and J by 0 bases, 3 bases remained unmatched. Per the germline V gene, CDR1 is SQVTM and CDR2 is ANQGSEA. CDR3 DNA: TGCAGCGTTGTTCGACAGGGCTCCTACGAGCAGTACTTC. As protein: CSVVRQGSYEQYF.

CDR3 loop: CASSLTNQPQHF. CDR3 bases: TGTGCCAGCAGTTTGACTAATCAGCCCCAGCATTTT. The gene calls are TRBV28 and TRBJ1-5; D gene unclear. Trimming pared 3 bases from V and 4 bases from J, leaving 4 bases between. CDR1 MDHEN and CDR2 SYDVKM come from the germline V gene. There are 12 residues in the CDR3.

V is TRBV11-3 and J is TRBJ2-2; TRBD1 matches at 9 bases. Germline V gene data show CDR1 as SGHNT and CDR2 as YENEEA. V gave up 6 bases and J gave up 4 bases; unmatched junction bases: 15. The CDR3 length is 18 residues. The CDR3 sequence: CASSLAPRTGESTGELFF. DNA for the CDR3: TGTGCCAGCAGTTTGGCACCGAGGACAGGGGAGAGCACCGGGGAGCTGTTTTTT.

The J gene is TRBJ2-4, the V gene TRBV5-6; a possible D gene is TRBD2 (6 bases). Germline loops: CDR1 SGHDT, CDR2 YYEEEE. There are 14 residues in the CDR3. V dropped 3 bases and J dropped 5 bases, with 12 bases sitting between them. CDR3 amino acids: CASSSGERENIQYF. In DNA, the CDR3 is TGTGCCAGCAGCTCGGGGGAAAGGGAAAACATTCAGTACTTC.

This rearrangement joins TRBV5-5 to TRBJ2-2; D call uncertain. Germline V gene lookup returns CDR1 SGHKS and CDR2 YYEKEE (reference sequence). Trimming took off 1 base at V and 0 bases at J, with 4 bases between the two ends. This CDR3 is 14 amino acids long. As DNA, the CDR3 is TGTGCCAGCAGCTTGCTAGCGAACACCGGGGAGCTGTTTTTT. This codes for CASSLLANTGELFF.

This chain joins TRBV11-2 and TRBJ2-5, with D perhaps given as TRBD1 or TRBD2 (6 bases each). Germline CDR1 SGHAT, CDR2 FQNNGV. V dropped 6 bases and J dropped 7 bases, with 21 bases sitting between them. The CDR3 has 15 amino acids. DNA for the CDR3: TGTGCCAGCAGTCCCACCACGGGGGCGAGGGTGACCCAGTACTTC. Translated, it gives CASSPTTGARVTQYF.

This chain connects TRBV5-1 to TRBJ2-1, with TRBD1 as a possible D gene (6 bases). The CDR3 consists of 15 residues. CDR1 and CDR2 from the germline V gene are SGHRS and YFSETQ. V lost 1 base, J lost 8 bases, and 16 bases lay in between. The CDR3 coding sequence is TGCGCCAGCAGCTTGTCCCAGACAGGTGTTGATGAGCAGTTCTTC. Translating it yields CASSLSQTGVDEQFF.

This sequence joins TRBV9 and TRBJ2-1; TRBD2 aligns across 10 bases. The CDR3 runs to 14 residues. In germline, CDR1 is SGDLS, CDR2 YYNGEE. V shed 3 bases and J 8 bases; nucleotides not matched to a gene: 5. The chain's CDR3 is CASSETSGYDEQFF. As DNA, the CDR3 is TGTGCCAGCAGCGAGACTAGCGGGTACGATGAGCAGTTCTTC.

The J gene is TRBJ2-7, the V gene TRBV19; TRBD1 is a possible D gene (6 bases). V lost 6 bases and J 1 base, leaving 10 bases between the germline ends. The germline gives CDR1 LNHDA, CDR2 SQIVND (reference sequence). This CDR3 is built from 13 residues. In nucleotides, the CDR3 is TGTGCCAGTAGCCGACAGGTTTCCTACGAGCAGTACTTC. This translates into CASSRQVSYEQYF.

V gene TRBV18 combines with J gene TRBJ2-1, with D unresolved. Trimming took 0 bases from V and 0 from J, leaving 12 bases between them. The CDR3 is 17 amino acids. Germline CDR1 reads KGHSH; CDR2 reads LQKENI. Here the CDR3 DNA reads TGTGCCAGCTCACCACCGGAGACCCGGAGCTCCTACAATGAGCAGTTCTTC. Amino acid sequence: CASSPPETRSSYNEQFF.

As for this clone: The junction and the germline gene differ at one end; a read error may be behind it. The CDR3 DNA sequence: TGTGCCAGCAGCGAAGGGGGCAGGTCACCCCTCCACTTT. Encoded protein: CASSEGGRSPLHF. V usage is TRBV6-1 and J usage is TRBJ1-6; 7 nucleotides line up with TRBD1. The length of the CDR3 is 13 residues. The germline gives CDR1 MNHNS, CDR2 SASEGT.

The rearrangement joins TRBV28 to TRBJ2-5; D remains ambiguous. Trimming stripped 2 bases from V and 7 bases from J, with 11 bases between. This CDR3 has 13 residues. Germline V gene data show CDR1 as MDHEN and CDR2 as SYDVKM. The CDR3 region has the DNA TGTGCCAGCAGTTTAAAACCGGATAGGACCCAGTACTTC. It yields the protein CASSLKPDRTQYF.

The rearrangement links TRBV5-6 to TRBJ1-2, with D possibly being TRBD1 (6 bases). CDR1 SGHDT and CDR2 YYEEEE come from the germline V gene. V was pared by 1 base and J by 5 bases, with 18 bases between. The CDR3 totals 16 residues. CDR3 protein: CASSLPGHEALYGYTF. The DNA for the CDR3 is TGTGCCAGCAGCTTGCCGGGACACGAAGCATTATATGGCTACACCTTC.

This chain connects TRBV29-1 to TRBJ2-7, with TRBD1 matching 9 bases. The J segment lost 6 bases and the V segment lost 7 bases, leaving 7 bases of the junction unmatched. There are 12 residues in the CDR3. The germline V gene has CDR1 SQVTM and CDR2 ANQGSEA. The CDR3 sequence is CSGRTGDSEQYF. CDR3 DNA sequence: TGCAGCGGAAGGACAGGGGATTCCGAGCAGTACTTC.

This clone was counted once. The chain joins TRBV9 to TRBJ1-6, with a tentative D call TRBD1 (5 bases). Trimming cost V 8 bases and J 0 bases, with 9 bases left between them. Germline V lookup: CDR1 SGDLS, CDR2 YYNGEE. The CDR3 sequence is 14 residues long. This CDR3 reads CASSDSSYNSPLHF. CDR3 nucleotides: TGTGCCAGTTCAGACAGCTCCTATAATTCACCCCTCCACTTT.

The chain is built from TRBV27 and TRBJ2-7; 8 bases are shared with TRBD2. This CDR3 has 15 amino acids. CDR1 and CDR2 from the germline V gene are MNHEY and SMNVEV (reference sequence). Trimming at V came to 3 bases and at J to 5 bases, leaving 9 bases not matched to a gene. CDR3 nucleotide sequence: TGTGCCAGCAGTTTCTGGCCTTTTAGCGGGAACGAGCAGTACTTC. Translated, it gives CASSFWPFSGNEQYF.

This clone was seen a single time. The rearrangement joins TRBV29-1 to TRBJ2-5; D is unresolved. Trimming left V 7 bases short and J 0 bases short, with 9 bases between. Germline V CDR1 and CDR2: SQVTM, ANQGSEA. The CDR3 contains 12 residues. This chain's CDR3 is CSGSLNQETQYF. In DNA form, the CDR3 reads TGCAGCGGATCCCTTAACCAAGAGACCCAGTACTTC.

The V gene is TRBV3-1 (or the pseudogene TRBV3-2), the J gene TRBJ2-7, with a possible D match to TRBD2 (5 bases). The ends were cut back, 0 bases at V and 2 bases at J, with 14 bases in the middle. CDR3 size: 16 residues. From germline, CDR1 is LGHDT and CDR2 YNNKEL (reference sequence). The CDR3: CASSQERQWGAYEQYF. CDR3 DNA sequence: TGTGCCAGCAGCCAAGAACGTCAGTGGGGAGCCTACGAGCAGTACTTC.

This clone was found once. The chain joins TRBV9 to TRBJ2-2; possible D gene TRBD2, 6 bases. Germline assignment: CDR1 SGDLS and CDR2 YYNGEE. V shed 3 bases and J shed 5 bases, with 14 bases lying between them. The CDR3 extends over 15 amino acids. The CDR3 sequence is CASSASGSRTGELFF. CDR3 nucleotide sequence: TGTGCCAGCAGCGCTTCCGGGAGCCGAACCGGGGAGCTGTTTTTT.

The rearrangement links TRBV4-2 to TRBJ2-1; the match to TRBD2 covers 9 bases. J was trimmed by 8 bases and V by 0 bases; bases with no gene match: 11. The CDR3 has 17 residues. Per the germline V gene, CDR1 is LGHNA and CDR2 is YNFKEQ. The CDR3 DNA reads TGTGCCAGCAGCCAAGAGTCCCTCGGGCGGGGGGGCGATGAGCAGTTCTTC. This sequence encodes CASSQESLGRGGDEQFF.